This T cell receptor beta chain was captured by sequencing in a study of blood T cell repertoires in COVID-19. About the research overall: Acute-phase and convalescent COVID-19 samples originated in the United States, Italy and Spain. PBMCs, B-cell-depleted T cells, or T cells were the source of the cDNA or gDNA that made up the material.

Enrollment of patients from Seattle took place during active infection, with longitudinal follow-up. Original data processing: It was from reference gene primer amplification that nucleated cell counts were estimated. Libraries were prepared by immunoSEQ multiplex PCR; TCRdb keeps only in-frame clonotypes and omits some of them. From that table come the V and J calls and clone size; the DNA was used to work out D and trimming. This sample has about 220,000 clones, with around 83% found just once. The CDR3 totals 16 residues. CDR1 and CDR2 (germline): SNHLY, FYNNEI. With 6 bases clipped from V and 4 bases from J, the junction kept 10 bases outside the gene matches.

The sequenced material came from peripheral blood. This TCR derives from a woman aged 50 to 60 with COVID-19, enrolled during active disease. This rearrangement joins TRBV2 to TRBJ2-3, with TRBD2 identical over 10 bases. This CDR3 is CASRLAGNTPADTQYF. CDR3 DNA: TGTGCCAGCAGACTAGCGGGGAATACCCCGGCAGATACGCAGTATTTT.